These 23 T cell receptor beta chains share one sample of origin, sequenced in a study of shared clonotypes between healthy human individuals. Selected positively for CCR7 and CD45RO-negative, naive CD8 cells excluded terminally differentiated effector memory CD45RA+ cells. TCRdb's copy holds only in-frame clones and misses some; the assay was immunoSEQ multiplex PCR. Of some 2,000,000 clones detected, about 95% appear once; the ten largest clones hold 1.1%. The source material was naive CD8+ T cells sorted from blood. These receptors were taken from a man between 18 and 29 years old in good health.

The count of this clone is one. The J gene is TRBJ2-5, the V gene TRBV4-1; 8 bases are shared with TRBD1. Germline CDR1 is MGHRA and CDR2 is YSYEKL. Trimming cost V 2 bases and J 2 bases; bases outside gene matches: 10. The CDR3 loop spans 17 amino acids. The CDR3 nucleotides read TGCGCCAGCAGCCAAAATACAGGGGGTGTTCTTCAAGAGACCCAGTACTTC. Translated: CASSQNTGGVLQETQYF.

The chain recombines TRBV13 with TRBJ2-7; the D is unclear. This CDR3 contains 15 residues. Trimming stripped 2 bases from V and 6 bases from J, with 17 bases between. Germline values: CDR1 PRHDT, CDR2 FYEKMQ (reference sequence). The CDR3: CASSLQRSSYGEQYF. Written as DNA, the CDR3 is TGTGCCAGCAGCTTACAACGATCAAGCTACGGCGAGCAGTACTTC.

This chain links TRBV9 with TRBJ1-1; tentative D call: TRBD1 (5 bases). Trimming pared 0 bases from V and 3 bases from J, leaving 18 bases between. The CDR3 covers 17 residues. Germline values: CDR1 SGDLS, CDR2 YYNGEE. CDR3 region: CASSVGGPGGLHTEAFF. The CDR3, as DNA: TGTGCCAGCAGCGTAGGGGGACCCGGGGGACTGCACACTGAAGCTTTCTTT.

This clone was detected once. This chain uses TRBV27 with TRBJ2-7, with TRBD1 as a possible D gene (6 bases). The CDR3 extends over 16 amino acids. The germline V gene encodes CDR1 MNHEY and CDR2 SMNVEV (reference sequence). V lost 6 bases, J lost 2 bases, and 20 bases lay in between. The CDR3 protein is CASRSGSGALAYEQYF. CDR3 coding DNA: TGTGCCAGCAGGTCCGGTTCAGGGGCCCTGGCCTACGAGCAGTACTTC.

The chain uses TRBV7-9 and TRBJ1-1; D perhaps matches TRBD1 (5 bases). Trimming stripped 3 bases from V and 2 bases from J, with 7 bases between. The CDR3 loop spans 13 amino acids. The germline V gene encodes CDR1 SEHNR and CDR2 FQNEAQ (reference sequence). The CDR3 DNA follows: TGTGCCAGCAGCTTTCAGGGAAACACTGAAGCTTTCTTT. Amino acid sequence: CASSFQGNTEAFF.

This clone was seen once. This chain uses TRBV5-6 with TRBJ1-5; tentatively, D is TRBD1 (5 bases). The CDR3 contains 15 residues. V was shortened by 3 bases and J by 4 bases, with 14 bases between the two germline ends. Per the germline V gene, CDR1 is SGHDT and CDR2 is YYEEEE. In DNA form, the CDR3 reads TGTGCCAGCAGCTCCTCCGACAGCGAGAATCAGCCCCAGCATTTT. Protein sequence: CASSSSDSENQPQHF.

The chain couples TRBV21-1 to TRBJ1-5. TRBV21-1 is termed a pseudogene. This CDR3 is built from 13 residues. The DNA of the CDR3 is TGTGCCAGCAGTCTAGCAGGGAATCAGCCCCAGCATTTT. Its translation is CASSLAGNQPQHF.

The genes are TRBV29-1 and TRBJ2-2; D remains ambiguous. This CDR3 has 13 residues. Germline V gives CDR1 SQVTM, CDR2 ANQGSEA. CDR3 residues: CTIEAPNTGELFF. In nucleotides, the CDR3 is TGCACCATCGAGGCCCCGAACACCGGGGAGCTGTTTTTT.

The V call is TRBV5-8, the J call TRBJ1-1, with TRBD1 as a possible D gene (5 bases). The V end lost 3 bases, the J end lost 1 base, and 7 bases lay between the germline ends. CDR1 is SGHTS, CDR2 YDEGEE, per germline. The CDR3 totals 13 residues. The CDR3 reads CASSWTPNTEAFF. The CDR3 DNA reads TGTGCCAGCAGCTGGACACCGAACACTGAAGCTTTCTTT.

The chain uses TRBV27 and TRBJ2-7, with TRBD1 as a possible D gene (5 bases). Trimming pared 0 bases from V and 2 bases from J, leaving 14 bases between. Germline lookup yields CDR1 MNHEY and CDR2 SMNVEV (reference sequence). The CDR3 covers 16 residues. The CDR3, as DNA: TGTGCCAGCAGTTTATCTCAGGGTGGAATTACCTACGAGCAGTACTTC. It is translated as CASSLSQGGITYEQYF.

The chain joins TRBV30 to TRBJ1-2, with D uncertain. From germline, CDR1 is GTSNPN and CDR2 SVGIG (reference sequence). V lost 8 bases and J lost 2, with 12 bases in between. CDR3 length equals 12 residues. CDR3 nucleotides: TGTGCCCGACACATGGAAAACTATGGCTACACCTTC. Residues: CARHMENYGYTF.

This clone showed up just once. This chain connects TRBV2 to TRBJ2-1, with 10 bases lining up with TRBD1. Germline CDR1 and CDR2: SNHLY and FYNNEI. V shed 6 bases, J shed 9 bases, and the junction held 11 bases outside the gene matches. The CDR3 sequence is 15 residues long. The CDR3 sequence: CASRDRGRHHREQFF. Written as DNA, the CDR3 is TGTGCCAGCAGAGACAGGGGGCGACATCACCGTGAGCAGTTCTTC.

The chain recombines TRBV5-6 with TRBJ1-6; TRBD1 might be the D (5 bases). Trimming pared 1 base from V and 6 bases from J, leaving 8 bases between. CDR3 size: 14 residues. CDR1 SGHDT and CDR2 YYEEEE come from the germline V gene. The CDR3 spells CASSLMTVNSPLHF. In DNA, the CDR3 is TGTGCCAGCAGCTTGATGACAGTTAATTCACCCCTCCACTTT.

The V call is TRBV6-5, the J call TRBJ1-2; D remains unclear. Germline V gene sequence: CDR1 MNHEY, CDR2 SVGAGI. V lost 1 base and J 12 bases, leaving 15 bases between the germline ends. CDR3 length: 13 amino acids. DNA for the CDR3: TGTGCCAGCAGTTACTTGTTGGGAAGTGATCACACCTTC. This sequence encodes CASSYLLGSDHTF.

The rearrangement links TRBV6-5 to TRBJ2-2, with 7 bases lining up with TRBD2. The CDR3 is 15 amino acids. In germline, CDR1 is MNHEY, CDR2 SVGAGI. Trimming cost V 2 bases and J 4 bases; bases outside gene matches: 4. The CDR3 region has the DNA TGTGCCAGCAGTTACGAGACTAGCTCCACCGGGGAGCTGTTTTTT. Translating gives CASSYETSSTGELFF.

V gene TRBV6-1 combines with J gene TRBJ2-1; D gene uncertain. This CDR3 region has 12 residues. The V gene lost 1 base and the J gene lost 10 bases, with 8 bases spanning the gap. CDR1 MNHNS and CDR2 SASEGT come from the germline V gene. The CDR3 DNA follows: TGTGCCAGCAGTGAAGGTTTTGGGGAGCAGTTCTTC. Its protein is CASSEGFGEQFF.

CDR3 sequence reads: CASSQVTFSYNSPLHF. CDR3 sequence (DNA): TGCGCCAGCAGCCAAGTAACCTTTTCATATAATTCACCCCTCCACTTT. This chain links TRBV4-3 with TRBJ1-6; D gene ambiguous. CDR3 length: 16 residues. Trimming cost V 1 base and J 4 bases, with 11 bases left between them. The germline V gene encodes CDR1 LGHNA and CDR2 YSLEER.

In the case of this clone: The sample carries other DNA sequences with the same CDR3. The CDR3 region has the DNA TGTGCCTGGAGTGTAGGTAGCGGGGGCACAGATACGCAGTATTTT. Protein: CAWSVGSGGTDTQYF. The chain employs TRBV30 and TRBJ2-3; 8 bases match TRBD2. CDR1 is GTSNPN and CDR2 is SVGIG in the germline V gene (reference sequence). Losses at the gene ends were 0 bases for V and 1 base for J; bases not matched to a gene: 3. The CDR3 runs 15 residues.

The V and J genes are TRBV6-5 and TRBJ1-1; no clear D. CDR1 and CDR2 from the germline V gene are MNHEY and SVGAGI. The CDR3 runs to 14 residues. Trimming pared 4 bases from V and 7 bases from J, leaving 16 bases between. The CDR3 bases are TGTGCCAGCAGTTTCTCCGACGGCCTTCTTGAAGCTTTCTTT. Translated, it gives CASSFSDGLLEAFF.

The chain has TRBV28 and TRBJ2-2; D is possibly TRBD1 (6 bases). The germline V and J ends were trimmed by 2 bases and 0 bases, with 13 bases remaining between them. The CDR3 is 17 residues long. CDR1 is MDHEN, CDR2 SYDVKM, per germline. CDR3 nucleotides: TGTGCCAGCAGTTTACTTCACAGGGTAACGAACACCGGGGAGCTGTTTTTT. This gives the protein CASSLLHRVTNTGELFF.

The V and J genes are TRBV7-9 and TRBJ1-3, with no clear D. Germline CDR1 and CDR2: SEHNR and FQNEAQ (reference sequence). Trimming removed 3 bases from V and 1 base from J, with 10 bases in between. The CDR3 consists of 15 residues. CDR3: CASSFLWESGNTIYF. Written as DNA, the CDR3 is TGTGCCAGCAGCTTTTTGTGGGAGTCTGGAAACACCATATATTTT.

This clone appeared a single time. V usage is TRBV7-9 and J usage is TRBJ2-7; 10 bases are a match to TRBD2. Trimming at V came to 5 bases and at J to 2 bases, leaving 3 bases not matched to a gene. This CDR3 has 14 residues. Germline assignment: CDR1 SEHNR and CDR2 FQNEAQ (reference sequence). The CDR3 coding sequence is TGTGCCAGCAGCGGCGGGACTAGCGCCTACGAGCAGTACTTC. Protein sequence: CASSGGTSAYEQYF.

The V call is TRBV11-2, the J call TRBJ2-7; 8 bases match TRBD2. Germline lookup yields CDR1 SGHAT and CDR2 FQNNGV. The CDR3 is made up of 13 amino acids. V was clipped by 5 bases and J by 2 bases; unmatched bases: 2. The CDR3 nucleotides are TGTGCCAGCAGCGAGGGACTAGCCTACGAGCAGTACTTC. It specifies CASSEGLAYEQYF.